The next 26 T cell receptor beta chains were all read from a single sample in a study of cytomegalovirus exposure and HLA in healthy donors. The PCR employed 60 Vbeta primers together with 13 Jbeta primers. Data came from immunoSEQ multiplex PCR; TCRdb stores just in-frame clones and leaves some out. Found here are 200,000 to 300,000 clones, around four fifths of them singletons; the top ten hold roughly 0.45%. Input material: PBMCs. The receptors were gathered from a boy aged 5-17 years in good health and CMV-seronegative.

V and J are TRBV7-2 and TRBJ2-4; 8 bases are shared with TRBD2. V was pared by 5 bases and J by 5 bases, with 11 bases of the junction left unmatched. The CDR3 has 16 amino acids. Germline CDR1 reads SGHTA; CDR2 reads FQGNSA. The CDR3 spells CASSMAGGLSENIQYF. The CDR3 DNA reads as TGTGCCAGCAGCATGGCGGGGGGATTATCGGAAAACATTCAGTACTTC.

The chain combines TRBV2 with TRBJ1-2, with unresolved D. The germline V and J ends were trimmed by 5 bases and 12 bases, with 4 bases remaining between them. Germline V gene data show CDR1 as SNHLY and CDR2 as FYNNEI. This CDR3 has 8 residues. CDR3 amino acids: CASSSDTF. The CDR3 DNA reads TGTGCCAGCAGTAGCGACACCTTC.

The chain employs TRBV11-2 and TRBJ1-1, with 8 bases that match TRBD1. The ends lost 3 bases at V and 4 bases at J; junction bases unmatched: 10. In germline, CDR1 is SGHAT, CDR2 FQNNGV. CDR3 size: 16 residues. The CDR3 nucleotides read TGTGCCAGCAGCTTGCCCGTAGGACAGGGTTTCACTGAAGCTTTCTTT. It translates to CASSLPVGQGFTEAFF. Filled out from reference TRBV11-2 and TRBJ1-1, the complete variable domain reads EAGVAQSPRYKIIEKRQSVAFWCNPISGHATLYWYQQILGQGPKLLIQFQNNGVVDDSQLPKDRFSAERLKGVDSTLKIQPAKLEDSAVYLCASSLPVGQGFTEAFFGQGTRLTVV.

The rearrangement joins TRBV7-6 to TRBJ1-3; D ambiguous. This CDR3 is 14 amino acids long. Germline V CDR1 and CDR2: SGHVS, FNYEAQ. V was cut by 5 bases and J by 0 bases, with 8 bases left in between. DNA of the CDR3: TGTGCCAGCAGCCGAAGCTACTCTGGAAACACCATATATTTT. Its protein product is CASSRSYSGNTIYF.

The sample holds one count of this clone. The gene calls are TRBV7-8 and TRBJ1-1, with D uncertain. Germline values: CDR1 SGHVS, CDR2 FQNEAQ. Trimming removed 1 base at V and 10 bases at J, with 13 bases between. The CDR3 length is 13 residues. CDR3 loop: CASSLGAGAGAFF. DNA for the CDR3: TGTGCCAGCAGCTTAGGTGCGGGCGCAGGAGCTTTCTTT.

V gene TRBV6-5 combines with J gene TRBJ1-1; D ambiguous. The V end lost 0 bases, the J end lost 11 bases, and 13 bases lay between the germline ends. This CDR3 is 13 amino acids long. CDR1 and CDR2 (germline): MNHEY, SVGAGI. The CDR3 region has the DNA TGTGCCAGCAGTTACTCGACATATACCTCGGCTTTCTTT. This encodes CASSYSTYTSAFF.

The table lists this clone with a count of one. The CDR3 sequence: CASSQGSVAGVEETQYF. CDR3 nucleotides: TGTGCCAGCAGCCAAGGTTCGGTTGCGGGGGTTGAAGAGACCCAGTACTTC. V is TRBV4-2 and J is TRBJ2-5; TRBD2 agrees at 7 bases. The germline CDR1 and CDR2 sequences are LGHNA and YNFKEQ. This CDR3 contains 17 residues. V lost 1 base and J lost 3; bases outside the gene matches: 11.

V gene TRBV5-4 combines with J gene TRBJ1-2; 8 positions match TRBD1. J lost 8 bases, V lost 0 bases, and 6 bases had no gene match. The V gene's germline CDR1 is SGHNT and CDR2 YYREEE (reference sequence). This CDR3 is built from 14 residues. CDR3 region: CASSLVGQGRGYTF. The CDR3 DNA reads TGTGCCAGCAGCTTGGTCGGACAGGGTCGAGGCTACACCTTC.

This chain joins TRBV4-1 and TRBJ2-1, with D maybe TRBD2 (6 bases). The germline V gene encodes CDR1 MGHRA and CDR2 YSYEKL. V dropped 3 bases and J dropped 7 bases, with 10 bases sitting between them. The CDR3 has 13 amino acids. The CDR3 sequence is CASSHRLVNEQFF. CDR3 DNA sequence: TGCGCCAGCAGCCATCGACTAGTGAATGAGCAGTTCTTC.

The chain links TRBV7-2 to TRBJ2-5; 12 nucleotides match TRBD2. The CDR3 has 16 amino acids. Germline values: CDR1 SGHTA, CDR2 FQGNSA. Trimming removed 2 bases from V and 2 bases from J; junction bases left unmatched: 3. Written as DNA, the CDR3 is TGTGCCAGCAGCTTACCACTAGCGGGGGGTCAAGAGACCCAGTACTTC. Protein: CASSLPLAGGQETQYF. The whole variable domain, remainder taken from reference TRBV7-2 and TRBJ2-5, is GAGVSQSPSNKVTEKGKDVELRCDPISGHTALYWYRQSLGQGLEFLIYFQGNSAPDKSGLPSDRFSAERTGGSVSTLTIQRTQQEDSAVYLCASSLPLAGGQETQYFGPGTRLLVL.

The chain recombines TRBV5-1 with TRBJ2-1; D is possibly TRBD2 (7 bases). This CDR3 is 14 amino acids long. Germline-derived CDR1 and CDR2 are SGHRS and YFSETQ. V lost 3 bases and J lost 8, with 15 bases in between. This chain's CDR3 is CASSWTSRGDEQFF. The DNA for the CDR3 is TGCGCCAGCAGCTGGACTAGTAGGGGGGATGAGCAGTTCTTC.

This clone was seen once. This sequence joins TRBV30 and TRBJ1-1; D may be TRBD1 (5 bases). Trimming took off 2 bases at V and 3 bases at J, with 10 bases between the two ends. CDR3 length: 13 residues. Germline-derived CDR1 and CDR2 are GTSNPN and SVGIG (reference sequence). The CDR3 reads CAWSTGGYTEAFF. The CDR3 region has the DNA TGTGCCTGGAGTACCGGGGGGTACACTGAAGCTTTCTTT.

The V gene is TRBV19, the J gene TRBJ1-2; D call uncertain. The CDR3 consists of 17 residues. Germline-derived CDR1 and CDR2 are LNHDA and SQIVND (reference sequence). Trimming took off 3 bases at V and 4 bases at J, with 21 bases between the two ends. The CDR3 DNA sequence: TGTGCCAGTAGTATTTTAGTACAGCGCCCCGGAGGCTATGGCTACACCTTC. Translation gives CASSILVQRPGGYGYTF.

The chain uses TRBV29-1 and TRBJ2-3; D possibly corresponds to TRBD2 (6 bases). The germline gives CDR1 SQVTM, CDR2 ANQGSEA. The CDR3 totals 16 residues. Trimming cost V 6 bases and J 0 bases, with 19 bases left between them. The CDR3: CSVLGRSDISTDTQYF. Here the CDR3 DNA reads TGCAGCGTATTAGGGAGGTCTGATATTAGCACAGATACGCAGTATTTT.

The gene calls are TRBV10-2 and TRBJ2-1; D is perhaps TRBD2 (5 bases). Germline V gene data show CDR1 as WSHSY and CDR2 as SAAADI. V lost 5 bases to trimming and J lost 0 bases, with 11 bases between them. The length of the CDR3 is 15 residues. The CDR3 region has the DNA TGCGCCAGCAGTCCGAGCGGAAGCTCCTACAATGAGCAGTTCTTC. Translation: CASSPSGSSYNEQFF.

J is TRBJ2-1 and V is TRBV27; 8 positions match TRBD1. In germline, CDR1 is MNHEY, CDR2 SMNVEV (reference sequence). J was trimmed by 2 bases and V by 2 bases; bases with no gene match: 5. The CDR3 consists of 16 residues. The CDR3 reads CASSLQGALPYNEQFF. The CDR3 DNA reads TGTGCCAGCAGTTTACAGGGGGCCCTCCCCTACAATGAGCAGTTCTTC.

The chain employs TRBV6-5 and TRBJ1-1; 7 bases match TRBD1. The J segment lost 12 bases and the V segment lost 7 bases, leaving 14 bases of the junction unmatched. CDR3 length: 13 amino acids. The germline V gene has CDR1 MNHEY and CDR2 SVGAGI. Written as DNA, the CDR3 is TGTGCCAGCACTTCCGGACAGGAAGTTGGTACTTTCTTT. It is translated as CASTSGQEVGTFF.

This sequence joins TRBV4-2 and TRBJ1-5; TRBD1 matches at 7 bases. The CDR3 runs to 14 residues. The ends lost 4 bases at V and 1 base at J; junction bases unmatched: 1. Germline lookup yields CDR1 LGHNA and CDR2 YNFKEQ. The CDR3 DNA sequence: TGTGCCAGCAGCCCGGGACAGAGCAATCAGCCCCAGCATTTT. It is translated as CASSPGQSNQPQHF.

V usage is TRBV6-5 and J usage is TRBJ1-1; tentatively, D is TRBD1 (6 bases). The germline gives CDR1 MNHEY, CDR2 SVGAGI. CDR3 length equals 12 residues. V was clipped by 10 bases and J by 11 bases, with 20 bases between them. In DNA form, the CDR3 reads TGTGCCACTTCCGGGCGGGGGGCTGGGGCTTTCTTT. Its protein product is CATSGRGAGAFF.

The rearrangement links TRBV19 to TRBJ1-5; D not resolved. Germline V CDR1 and CDR2: LNHDA, SQIVND (reference sequence). Trimming took 5 bases from V and 3 from J, leaving 20 bases between them. The CDR3 runs to 17 residues. DNA of the CDR3: TGTGCCAGTAGTGTACCCACCATAGGCGGATTCAATCAGCCCCAGCATTTT. It translates to CASSVPTIGGFNQPQHF.

In this sample, this clone turned up a few times. The chain uses TRBV10-2 and TRBJ1-2; D gene uncertain. V lost 8 bases and J lost 8, with 15 bases in between. The CDR3 is 12 residues long. CDR1 is WSHSY, CDR2 SAAADI, per germline. CDR3 residues: CASHGLQAGYTF. CDR3 sequence (DNA): TGCGCCAGCCATGGCCTCCAAGCGGGCTACACCTTC.

This clone has only a few counts. The gene calls are TRBV7-9 and TRBJ2-5; weak D call: TRBD1 (6 bases). CDR1 SEHNR and CDR2 FQNEAQ come from the germline V gene (reference sequence). This CDR3 is 14 amino acids long. With 5 bases removed from V and 1 base from J, the gap between germline ends came to 11 bases. The CDR3 loop is CASSKQGPQETQYF. The CDR3 DNA sequence: TGTGCCAGCAGCAAACAGGGTCCCCAAGAGACCCAGTACTTC.

The chain employs TRBV11-2 and TRBJ1-6; D uncertain. The CDR3 has 15 amino acids. The germline gives CDR1 SGHAT, CDR2 FQNNGV. V lost 0 bases and J lost 0, with 3 bases in between. For the CDR3, the DNA is TGTGCCAGCAGCTTAGAGAGCTCCTATAATTCACCCCTCCACTTT. It translates to CASSLESSYNSPLHF.

This clone appeared a single time. The V gene is TRBV10-2, the J gene TRBJ2-1; D gene ambiguous. V lost 3 bases and J lost 1, with 4 bases in between. The CDR3 totals 13 residues. CDR1 and CDR2 (germline): WSHSY, SAAADI. For the CDR3, the DNA is TGCGCCAGCAGTGACAGTTCCTACAATGAGCAGTTCTTC. It codes for CASSDSSYNEQFF.

V usage is TRBV19 and J usage is TRBJ2-7, with 8 bases that match TRBD1. Per germline, CDR1 LNHDA and CDR2 SQIVND (reference sequence). The CDR3 covers 16 residues. Trimming at V came to 3 bases and at J to 3 bases, leaving 10 bases not matched to a gene. Written as DNA, the CDR3 is TGTGCCAGTAGTATGGGGATTGGACAGGGAGGCTACGAGCAGTACTTC. Translated: CASSMGIGQGGYEQYF. Looking up the rest from reference TRBV19 and TRBJ2-7 gives the full variable domain: DGGITQSPKYLFRKEGQNVTLSCEQNLNHDAMYWYRQDPGQGLRLIYYSQIVNDFQKGDIAEGYSVSREKKESFPLTVTSAQKNPTAFYLCASSMGIGQGGYEQYFGPGTRLTVT.

This clone turned up a few times. Other DNA sequences in this specimen translate into the identical CDR3. The chain has TRBV6-6 and TRBJ1-1; D gene unclear. The CDR3 totals 12 residues. CDR1 is MNHNY and CDR2 is SVGAGI in the germline V gene (reference sequence). V was pared by 3 bases and J by 5 bases, with 7 bases between. CDR3 protein: CASSYGRTEAFF. CDR3 nucleotides: TGTGCCAGCAGTTATGGGAGGACTGAAGCTTTCTTT.